The present T cell receptor (beta chain) was sequenced within a study of T cells after yellow fever vaccination. Ten or more counts support this clonotype. Its antigen is unidentified. A 5'RACE template-switching step, the method used to make TCR cDNA, added a universal primer site and UMIs. One entry per CDR3 protein, called by TCRdb with MiXCR from the 5' RACE reads. The sample lists about 230,000 distinct CDR3 sequences, more than 6.5% seen once, with 0.85% to 1.2% in the top ten. Looked up from germline, CDR1 is SQVTM and CDR2 is ANQGSEA. The V segment lost 6 bases and the J segment 3 bases; nucleotides outside the gene matches: 4. CDR3 length: 12 amino acids. Broader study findings: Contamination by abundant bulk-population clonotypes could be present in FACS-sorted repertoires. Boosting was followed by the reappearance of most primary-vaccination clones (around 96% CD4, about 88% CD8).

The sequences come from CD4+ T cells sorted from PBMCs, collected on the day of the yellow fever booster vaccination. This sequence joins TRBV29-1 and TRBJ2-5; TRBD1 matches 7 bases. The receptor comes from a man younger than 45 who received the YFV17D yellow fever vaccine. The DNA of the CDR3 is TGCAGCGTCGTTGGGACAGAAGAGACCCAGTACTTC. Residues: CSVVGTEETQYF.